A single sample is the source of the 30 T cell receptor beta chains below, sequenced in a study of blood T cell repertoires in COVID-19. TCRdb's copy holds only in-frame clones and misses some; the assay was immunoSEQ multiplex PCR. This repertoire shows approximately 240,000 clones, around four fifths found once; its top ten account for about 4%. What was sequenced was peripheral blood. Receptors originate from a woman aged 40 to 50 with active or convalescent COVID-19.

The chain combines TRBV27 with TRBJ2-3; possibly TRBD2 for D (5 bases). The CDR3 consists of 15 residues. Germline V CDR1 and CDR2: MNHEY, SMNVEV (reference sequence). The V and J ends lost 0 bases and 4 bases respectively, with 11 bases between them. The CDR3 DNA reads as TGTGCCAGCAGTTTATCGTCAAGCGGAGCAGATACGCAGTATTTT. Its translation is CASSLSSSGADTQYF.

This clone was counted a few times. Other nucleotide sequences in the sample specify the same CDR3. The gene calls are TRBV10-3 and TRBJ1-1; maybe TRBD1 (6 bases). Germline CDR1 ENHRY, CDR2 SYGVKD. Trimming cost V 4 bases and J 4 bases, with 10 bases left between them. The CDR3 covers 13 residues. Here the CDR3 reads CAISGTAITEAFF. CDR3 sequence (DNA): TGTGCCATCAGTGGGACAGCTATCACTGAAGCTTTCTTT.

The chain joins TRBV10-3 to TRBJ1-3; D call uncertain. The CDR3 is 15 amino acids. V dropped 4 bases and J dropped 0 bases, with 10 bases sitting between them. Looked up from germline, CDR1 is ENHRY and CDR2 is SYGVKD. In nucleotides, the CDR3 is TGTGCCATCAGTGGGGAGGCGAACTCTGGAAACACCATATATTTT. The encoded protein is CAISGEANSGNTIYF.

The table lists this clone with many counts. The J gene is TRBJ2-2, the V gene TRBV7-3, with 10 bases that match TRBD1. Germline CDR1 SGHTA, CDR2 FQGTGA. The junction had 10 bases not matched to a gene; V was cut back by 2 bases and J by 1 base. The CDR3 loop spans 19 amino acids. CDR3 amino acids: CASSLLGQGVKRNTGELFF. As DNA, the CDR3 is TGTGCCAGCAGCTTACTTGGACAGGGGGTGAAGAGGAACACCGGGGAGCTGTTTTTT.

This chain uses TRBV3-1 (or the pseudogene TRBV3-2) with TRBJ2-2, with D maybe TRBD2 (7 bases). Germline V lookup: CDR1 LGHDT, CDR2 YNNKEL (reference sequence). This CDR3 is built from 16 residues. V lost 5 bases, J lost 2 bases, and 15 bases lay in between. The DNA of the CDR3 is TGTGCCAGCAGCTACCCGGGGGGCGGCAACACCGGGGAGCTGTTTTTT. Translation gives CASSYPGGGNTGELFF.

This clone was detected once. The chain recombines TRBV7-9 with TRBJ2-7; TRBD1 matches 8 bases. Germline lookup yields CDR1 SEHNR and CDR2 FQNEAQ (reference sequence). The CDR3 is made up of 15 amino acids. With V trimmed by 5 bases and J by 5 bases, 11 bases remained unmatched. The CDR3, as DNA: TGTGCCAGCAGCATCCAGGGGGCCCCGGGAGACGAGCAGTACTTC. Translation: CASSIQGAPGDEQYF.

The V and J genes are TRBV28 and TRBJ1-4, with a weak D call TRBD1 (5 bases). V was cut by 7 bases and J by 4 bases, with 16 bases left in between. The CDR3 consists of 15 residues. Germline CDR1 and CDR2: MDHEN and SYDVKM. CDR3 amino acids: CASTGDGGVNEKLFF. CDR3 DNA: TGTGCCAGCACGGGGGATGGCGGTGTTAATGAAAAACTGTTTTTT.

CDR3 protein: CASSLVGASYEQYF. The CDR3 DNA sequence: TGTGCCAGCAGCTTAGTGGGGGCCAGCTACGAGCAGTACTTC. The chain carries TRBV7-9 and TRBJ2-7; TRBD1 is a possible D gene (6 bases). V was shortened by 1 base and J by 3 bases, with 10 bases between the two germline ends. CDR3 length equals 14 residues. The germline V gene has CDR1 SEHNR and CDR2 FQNEAQ (reference sequence).

This clone has a handful of counts. This chain joins TRBV5-1 and TRBJ1-3, with 8 bases aligning to TRBD1. Germline CDR1 and CDR2: SGHRS and YFSETQ. This CDR3 comprises 17 residues. Trimming at V came to 0 bases and at J to 2 bases, leaving 7 bases not matched to a gene. In DNA form, the CDR3 reads TGCGCCAGCAGCTTGGCCGGGGGACAGGAGCCTGGAAACACCATATATTTT. Translating gives CASSLAGGQEPGNTIYF.

The genes are TRBV6-5 and TRBJ2-1; D is undetermined. With 6 bases removed from V and 7 bases from J, the gap between germline ends came to 13 bases. The CDR3 spans 13 residues. Germline V gives CDR1 MNHEY, CDR2 SVGAGI. The CDR3 sequence is CASRSQARNEQFF. The CDR3 DNA reads as TGTGCCAGCAGGTCCCAGGCGCGTAATGAGCAGTTCTTC.

This clone was detected a few times. The chain couples TRBV5-4 to TRBJ1-2; D remains unclear. The germline V gene encodes CDR1 SGHNT and CDR2 YYREEE (reference sequence). The CDR3 has 12 residues. Trimming took 4 bases from V and 0 from J, leaving 4 bases between them. This chain's CDR3 is CASSPTNYGYTF. CDR3 in DNA: TGTGCCAGCAGCCCAACTAACTATGGCTACACCTTC.

The rearrangement links TRBV6-5 to TRBJ2-7; 8 nucleotides align to TRBD1. CDR3 size: 13 residues. The J segment lost 2 bases and the V segment lost 8 bases, leaving 5 bases of the junction unmatched. Looked up from germline, CDR1 is MNHEY and CDR2 is SVGAGI. The CDR3 nucleotides read TGTGCCAGCTCGGGCAGGGGGCCCTACGAGCAGTACGTC. Protein: CASSGRGPYEQYV.

The chain uses TRBV29-1 and TRBJ2-7; 7 bases agree with TRBD1. Germline CDR1 is SQVTM and CDR2 is ANQGSEA. V dropped 1 base and J dropped 5; count of bases not matched to a gene: 8. There are 14 residues in the CDR3. Here the CDR3 reads CSVEADRVSNEQYF. The DNA of the CDR3 is TGCAGCGTTGAAGCCGACAGGGTAAGCAACGAGCAGTACTTC.

The rearrangement links TRBV30 to TRBJ1-2; D unclear. Germline-derived CDR1 and CDR2 are GTSNPN and SVGIG (reference sequence). Trimming pared 2 bases from V and 4 bases from J, leaving 14 bases between. The CDR3 covers 14 residues. The CDR3 spells CAWSQGGESYGYTF. For the CDR3, the DNA is TGTGCCTGGAGTCAAGGCGGGGAAAGCTATGGCTACACCTTC.

The rearrangement joins TRBV28 to TRBJ1-4, with 9 positions matching TRBD1. The CDR3 consists of 15 residues. J gave up 9 bases and V 5 bases, and 10 bases lay outside the gene matches. Germline V CDR1 and CDR2: MDHEN, SYDVKM. The chain's CDR3 is CASSPPGTGTKKLFF. The CDR3 coding sequence is TGTGCCAGCAGTCCCCCCGGGACAGGGACTAAAAAACTGTTTTTT.

The chain uses TRBV6-1 and TRBJ1-1; 11 positions match TRBD1. J gave up 1 base and V 0 bases, and 19 bases lay outside the gene matches. CDR1 MNHNS and CDR2 SASEGT come from the germline V gene. This CDR3 region has 22 residues. The CDR3 DNA reads as TGTGCCAGCAGTGAAGCCTCCTATGGGGACAGGGGGACTTTACATCCGAACACTGAAGCTTTCTTT. This codes for CASSEASYGDRGTLHPNTEAFF.

The chain recombines TRBV13 with TRBJ2-1; D is perhaps TRBD2 (5 bases). Germline loops: CDR1 PRHDT, CDR2 FYEKMQ (reference sequence). The V and J ends lost 0 bases and 2 bases respectively, with 14 bases between them. The CDR3 extends over 17 amino acids. Here the CDR3 DNA reads TGTGCCAGCAGCTTAGGCCTAGGGCTAGCCGCCTACAATGAGCAGTTCTTC. Translated, it gives CASSLGLGLAAYNEQFF.

V usage is TRBV30 and J usage is TRBJ2-6; tentatively, D is TRBD1 (6 bases). The CDR3 length is 17 residues. V dropped 2 bases and J dropped 0 bases, with 14 bases sitting between them. Germline V gene sequence: CDR1 GTSNPN, CDR2 SVGIG (reference sequence). The CDR3 here is CAWSFRGASSGANVLTF. Written as DNA, the CDR3 is TGTGCCTGGAGTTTCAGGGGCGCAAGCTCTGGGGCCAACGTCCTGACTTTC.

The genes are TRBV6-4 and TRBJ1-1; TRBD1 aligns across 8 bases. The V gene end was trimmed by 0 bases and the J gene end by 2 bases; junction bases not matched to a gene: 2. The CDR3 runs to 15 residues. Per germline, CDR1 MRHNA and CDR2 SNTAGT. The CDR3 coding sequence is TGTGCCAGCAGTGACTCCGGGACAGGTAACACTGAAGCTTTCTTT. Amino acids: CASSDSGTGNTEAFF.

V usage is TRBV3-1 (or the pseudogene TRBV3-2) and J usage is TRBJ2-4; D perhaps matches TRBD2 (7 bases). Germline CDR1 reads LGHDT; CDR2 reads YNNKEL (reference sequence). V was pared by 3 bases and J by 6 bases, with 15 bases between. The length of the CDR3 is 15 residues. In DNA form, the CDR3 reads TGTGCCAGCAGCCACTTCCGGGGGGCCGGAAACATTCAGTACTTC. This sequence encodes CASSHFRGAGNIQYF.

This clone was observed once. The V and J genes are TRBV7-2 and TRBJ2-5; tentative D call: TRBD2 (5 bases). V shed 1 base and J shed 2 bases, with 8 bases lying between them. The CDR3 runs 14 residues. CDR1 is SGHTA and CDR2 is FQGNSA in the germline V gene. In nucleotides, the CDR3 is TGTGCCAGCAGCTTAGGAGGGCCGCAAGAGACCCAGTACTTC. It yields the protein CASSLGGPQETQYF.

The rearrangement joins TRBV28 to TRBJ1-1, with D tentatively TRBD1 (6 bases). The CDR3 length is 17 residues. V was cut by 3 bases and J by 0 bases, with 17 bases left in between. Germline CDR1 is MDHEN and CDR2 is SYDVKM. CDR3 amino acids: CASSFISGQTMNTEAFF. The CDR3, as DNA: TGTGCCAGCAGTTTTATCTCAGGACAGACCATGAACACTGAAGCTTTCTTT.

The chain links TRBV29-1 to TRBJ1-1; 8 bases fit TRBD1. Germline CDR1 and CDR2: SQVTM and ANQGSEA. The CDR3 extends over 14 amino acids. The junction had 6 bases not matched to a gene; V was cut back by 0 bases and J by 6 bases. CDR3 sequence: CSVEDPGGEAEAFF. The CDR3 bases are TGCAGCGTTGAAGATCCAGGGGGCGAGGCTGAAGCTTTCTTT.

This chain joins TRBV5-5 and TRBJ2-2; 9 bases map to TRBD1. This CDR3 spans 15 amino acids. The germline gives CDR1 SGHKS, CDR2 YYEKEE (reference sequence). The J segment lost 4 bases and the V segment lost 2 bases, leaving 3 bases of the junction unmatched. CDR3 residues: CASSFIQGATGELFF. The CDR3 DNA is TGTGCCAGCAGCTTCATACAGGGGGCCACCGGGGAGCTGTTTTTT.

The chain uses TRBV2 and TRBJ2-3, with D hard to call. Trimming pared 8 bases from V and 3 bases from J, leaving 21 bases between. CDR3 length equals 16 residues. Germline CDR1 reads SNHLY; CDR2 reads FYNNEI. The CDR3 sequence is CASVSQAPPMTDTQYF. As DNA, the CDR3 is TGTGCCAGCGTTTCCCAGGCCCCCCCAATGACAGATACGCAGTATTTT.

The chain is built from TRBV28 and TRBJ2-2; TRBD1 agrees at 9 bases. Germline V gene lookup returns CDR1 MDHEN and CDR2 SYDVKM. The CDR3 contains 15 residues. The J segment lost 5 bases and the V segment lost 6 bases, leaving 7 bases of the junction unmatched. The CDR3 spells CASRLDRGLTGELFF. The CDR3 DNA sequence: TGTGCCAGCAGACTTGACAGGGGGTTAACCGGGGAGCTGTTTTTT.

The chain carries TRBV10-1 and TRBJ1-1; maybe TRBD1 (5 bases). V shed 2 bases and J shed 5 bases, with 9 bases lying between them. This CDR3 is built from 13 residues. The germline CDR1 and CDR2 sequences are WNHNN and SYGVQD (reference sequence). CDR3 protein: CASSEQRGTEAFF. As DNA, the CDR3 is TGCGCCAGCAGTGAGCAAAGGGGAACTGAAGCTTTCTTT.

The V gene is TRBV7-3, the J gene TRBJ2-3, with TRBD2 as a possible D gene (6 bases). The V end was cut by 2 bases, the J end by 4 bases, with 13 bases between. The CDR3 totals 15 residues. In germline, CDR1 is SGHTA, CDR2 FQGTGA. CDR3 region: CASSLSGGSADTQYF. The DNA for the CDR3 is TGTGCCAGCAGCTTATCAGGAGGGAGCGCAGATACGCAGTATTTT.

J is TRBJ2-1 and V is TRBV20-1, with 10 bases aligning to TRBD2. The CDR3 has 15 residues. Trimming removed 3 bases from V and 2 bases from J; junction bases left unmatched: 4. Germline V gene lookup returns CDR1 DFQATT and CDR2 SNEGSKA (reference sequence). This CDR3 reads CSASPLAGTYNEQFF. CDR3 coding DNA: TGCAGTGCTAGTCCACTAGCGGGGACCTACAATGAGCAGTTCTTC.

The CDR3 DNA is TGCGCCAGCACCCCCGGGGTTCGCTACGAGCAGTACTTC. Encoded protein: CASTPGVRYEQYF. The chain joins TRBV10-2 to TRBJ2-7; a possible D gene is TRBD2 (5 bases). The V and J ends lost 7 bases and 3 bases respectively, with 13 bases between them. CDR1 WSHSY and CDR2 SAAADI come from the germline V gene. The CDR3 spans 13 residues.